The 21 T cell receptor beta chains below all came from one sample that was sequenced in a study of CD8 T cells in ankylosing spondylitis. Regarding the study as a whole: A TCR beta motif of eight or nine highly homologous variants seemed to mark ankylosing spondylitis blood.

What these receptors recognize is not known. TCRdb re-called the 5' RACE reads with MiXCR, one entry per CDR3 protein. Here the sample spans about 220,000 distinct CDR3 sequences, about 16% being singletons. The sample comprised blood, either unsorted or a sorted T cell fraction (not recorded which). All receptors come from a male donor with ankylosing spondylitis.

CDR3 region: CASSLSLGAPYWEQYF. As DNA, the CDR3 is TGTGCCAGCAGTTTATCGTTGGGGGCCCCTTACTGGGAGCAGTACTTC. The chain is built from TRBV27 and TRBJ2-7, with D possibly being TRBD1 (6 bases). Germline CDR1 MNHEY, CDR2 SMNVEV (reference sequence). The V end lost 0 bases, the J end lost 7 bases, and 19 bases lay between the germline ends. The CDR3 runs to 16 residues.

In its sample, this clonotype was seen many times. This chain links TRBV4-3 with TRBJ2-7, with a possible D match to TRBD1 (6 bases). The CDR3 totals 15 residues. CDR1 LGHNA and CDR2 YSLEER come from the germline V gene. V was trimmed by 0 bases and J by 0 bases, leaving 9 bases between them. The chain's CDR3 is CASSQDQGSSYEQYF. CDR3 nucleotide sequence: TGCGCCAGCAGCCAAGATCAGGGGAGCTCCTACGAGCAGTACTTC.

The CDR3 DNA reads as TGCGCCAGCAGCTTGCAAGAGGGAATGTACAATGAGCAGTTCTTC. The encoded protein is CASSLQEGMYNEQFF. This rearrangement joins TRBV5-1 to TRBJ2-1, with TRBD2 as a possible D gene (5 bases). The CDR3 loop spans 15 amino acids. Germline V gene lookup returns CDR1 SGHRS and CDR2 YFSETQ. V shed 1 base and J shed 4 bases, with 12 bases lying between them.

This clonotype occurred a few times. The chain recombines TRBV4-1 with TRBJ2-1, with unresolved D. Germline-derived CDR1 and CDR2 are MGHRA and YSYEKL. V shed 1 base and J shed 7 bases, with 8 bases lying between them. The CDR3 covers 13 residues. CDR3 DNA sequence: TGCGCCAGCAGCCAAGTCCCGAGTAATGAGCAGTTCTTC. It is translated as CASSQVPSNEQFF.

The chain has TRBV14 and TRBJ2-7; D is possibly TRBD2 (5 bases). CDR1 and CDR2 (germline): SGHDN, FVKESK. The CDR3 has 13 amino acids. The germline V and J ends were trimmed by 6 bases and 3 bases, with 12 bases remaining between them. The CDR3 spells CASRFREDYEQYF. CDR3 DNA sequence: TGTGCCAGCAGATTCCGGGAAGACTACGAGCAGTACTTC.

This clonotype was observed a few times. The chain joins TRBV19 to TRBJ2-2; D possibly corresponds to TRBD1 (6 bases). The ends were cut back, 6 bases at V and 2 bases at J, with 10 bases in the middle. Germline CDR1 is LNHDA and CDR2 is SQIVND (reference sequence). The CDR3 covers 14 residues. The CDR3, as DNA: TGTGCCAGTAGCGACAGGTCTAACACCGGGGAGCTGTTTTTT. This gives the protein CASSDRSNTGELFF.

The chain has TRBV9 and TRBJ1-2, with 9 bases identical to TRBD1. The junction had 8 bases not matched to a gene; V was cut back by 0 bases and J by 5 bases. Germline CDR1 SGDLS, CDR2 YYNGEE. This CDR3 is 16 amino acids long. The CDR3 here is CASSVVGTGSEYGYTF. The CDR3 DNA follows: TGTGCCAGCAGCGTAGTGGGGACAGGGTCAGAATATGGCTACACCTTC.

V usage is TRBV7-6 and J usage is TRBJ2-5; D not resolved. V dropped 3 bases and J dropped 2 bases, with 4 bases sitting between them. Germline V gives CDR1 SGHVS, CDR2 FNYEAQ. The length of the CDR3 is 12 residues. The CDR3 nucleotides read TGTGCCAGCAGCTTGGGGCAAGAGACCCAGTACTTC. Its translation: CASSLGQETQYF.

The rearrangement links TRBV4-1 to TRBJ2-7; 10 bases agree with TRBD2. V lost 0 bases and J lost 4; bases outside the gene matches: 6. This CDR3 has 16 residues. The germline gives CDR1 MGHRA, CDR2 YSYEKL. Written as DNA, the CDR3 is TGCGCCAGCAGCCAAGATATAGGGACTAGCGCTTACGAGCAGTACTTC. It specifies CASSQDIGTSAYEQYF.

The genes are TRBV18 and TRBJ1-1; D unresolved. The V end was cut by 6 bases, the J end by 4 bases, with 15 bases between. The germline V gene encodes CDR1 KGHSH and CDR2 LQKENI. The CDR3 is 14 residues long. The CDR3 sequence: CASSFTYFGTEAFF. CDR3 bases: TGTGCCAGCTCTTTTACCTATTTCGGCACTGAAGCTTTCTTT. The full variable domain, in which reference TRBV18 and TRBJ1-1 provide the parts outside the CDR3, is NAGVMQNPRHLVRRRGQEARLRCSPMKGHSHVYWYRQLPEEGLKFMVYLQKENIIDESGMPKERFSAEFPKEGPSILRIQQVVRGDSAAYFCASSFTYFGTEAFFGQGTRLTVV.

This clonotype was counted at least ten times. The rearrangement links TRBV7-9 to TRBJ1-1; D is ambiguous. The CDR3 has 15 amino acids. V lost 3 bases to trimming and J lost 4 bases, with 15 bases between them. The germline gives CDR1 SEHNR, CDR2 FQNEAQ (reference sequence). In nucleotides, the CDR3 is TGTGCCAGCAGCTTGCCAGGAGGATTGGGCACTGAAGCTTTCTTT. Translated, it gives CASSLPGGLGTEAFF.

There are a few counts of this clonotype. This chain uses TRBV29-1 with TRBJ1-2, with D perhaps matching TRBD1 (5 bases). The ends were cut back, 4 bases at V and 2 bases at J, with 14 bases in the middle. CDR3 length: 14 residues. The germline CDR1 and CDR2 sequences are SQVTM and ANQGSEA. This CDR3 reads CSVADSHRNYGYTF. As DNA, the CDR3 is TGCAGCGTTGCCGACAGTCACAGAAACTATGGCTACACCTTC.

Only a few counts were recorded for this clonotype. This sequence joins TRBV12-3 or TRBV12-4 and TRBJ1-2; tentatively, D is TRBD1 (6 bases). The V gene lost 6 bases and the J gene lost 2 bases, with 10 bases spanning the gap. The CDR3 runs to 13 residues. CDR3 in DNA: TGTGCCAGCAGCAAAACAGGGAACTATGGCTACACCTTC. Protein sequence: CASSKTGNYGYTF.

This clonotype was counted many times. The chain couples TRBV10-3 to TRBJ1-5; TRBD1 is a possible D gene (5 bases). V was trimmed by 3 bases and J by 7 bases, leaving 16 bases between them. CDR3 length equals 15 residues. Germline CDR1 and CDR2: ENHRY and SYGVKD. The DNA of the CDR3 is TGTGCCATCAGTGACCTTCAGGGCCCTGGACAGCCCCAGCATTTT. This translates into CAISDLQGPGQPQHF.

The chain employs TRBV29-1 and TRBJ1-1, with 9 bases matching TRBD1. With V trimmed by 5 bases and J by 4 bases, 8 bases remained unmatched. Germline CDR1 and CDR2: SQVTM and ANQGSEA. The CDR3 has 14 residues. The CDR3 here is CSVTIQGAVTEAFF. In DNA, the CDR3 is TGCAGCGTTACCATACAGGGGGCGGTCACTGAAGCTTTCTTT.

The chain has TRBV5-1 and TRBJ2-1, with D perhaps matching TRBD2 (5 bases). The V end was cut by 1 base, the J end by 6 bases, with 8 bases between. The CDR3 totals 13 residues. Germline CDR1 is SGHRS and CDR2 is YFSETQ. The CDR3: CASSLSSSNEQFF. The DNA for the CDR3 is TGCGCCAGCAGCTTGTCTAGCTCCAATGAGCAGTTCTTC.

The rearrangement uses TRBV10-2 and TRBJ2-5, with TRBD1 identical over 7 bases. The CDR3 length is 15 residues. Per the germline V gene, CDR1 is WSHSY and CDR2 is SAAADI. V gave up 6 bases and J gave up 2 bases; unmatched junction bases: 9. In nucleotides, the CDR3 is TGCGCCAGCAGAGGGACAGCTAAGATTCAAGAGACCCAGTACTTC. Its protein is CASRGTAKIQETQYF.

This clonotype has just a few counts. V and J are TRBV4-1 and TRBJ1-5, with D unclear. Germline CDR1 MGHRA, CDR2 YSYEKL. The CDR3 is 13 amino acids. The ends were cut back, 1 base at V and 5 bases at J, with 6 bases in the middle. The CDR3 region has the DNA TGCGCCAGCAGCCAAGTCGACGATCAGCCCCAGCATTTT. Translating gives CASSQVDDQPQHF.

The rearrangement links TRBV11-2 to TRBJ2-1, with D maybe TRBD1 (6 bases). The V gene lost 1 base and the J gene lost 10 bases, with 8 bases spanning the gap. The germline V gene encodes CDR1 SGHAT and CDR2 FQNNGV. This CDR3 spans 12 amino acids. CDR3 amino acids: CASSLGGLEQFF. The DNA of the CDR3 is TGTGCCAGCAGCTTAGGGGGGCTGGAGCAGTTCTTC.

J is TRBJ2-2 and V is TRBV7-2, with D possibly being TRBD1 or TRBD2 (5 bases each). The CDR3 is 15 amino acids. Germline CDR1 SGHTA, CDR2 FQGNSA. V lost 5 bases and J lost 4, with 14 bases in between. The CDR3 coding sequence is TGTGCCAGCAGCCACCGGGACCCCTTCACCGGGGAGCTGTTTTTT. Translated: CASSHRDPFTGELFF.

The CDR3: CASSSEPNQPQHF. Here the CDR3 DNA reads TGCGCCAGCAGTTCAGAGCCCAATCAGCCCCAGCATTTT. The chain employs TRBV4-1 and TRBJ1-5; D not resolved. Germline V lookup: CDR1 MGHRA, CDR2 YSYEKL. Between the trimmed V and J ends, which lost 6 bases and 3 bases, there was a span of 9 bases. This CDR3 region has 13 residues.